This T cell receptor beta chain was recorded in a study of blood T cell repertoires in COVID-19. In the study overall: There were acute and convalescent COVID-19 samples, and they came from the United States, Italy and Spain. T cells, B-cell-depleted T cells, or PBMCs provided the cDNA or gDNA that served as material.

Repertoires were generated with immunoSEQ multiplex PCR, while TCRdb's copy carries only in-frame clones and drops some. Of approximately 180,000 clones in the sample, over 75% were seen once. This clonotype was sampled from an older person with COVID-19, enrolled during active disease. What was sequenced was peripheral blood.

The CDR3 region is CASRSIDTRNQPQHF. The CDR3 DNA follows: TGTGCCAGCAGGAGTATAGACACACGCAATCAGCCCCAGCATTTT. The chain joins TRBV6-6 to TRBJ1-5, with D hard to call. The V gene's germline CDR1 is MNHNY and CDR2 SVGAGI (reference sequence). This CDR3 has 15 residues. V gave up 6 bases and J gave up 2 bases, with 14 bases separating them.